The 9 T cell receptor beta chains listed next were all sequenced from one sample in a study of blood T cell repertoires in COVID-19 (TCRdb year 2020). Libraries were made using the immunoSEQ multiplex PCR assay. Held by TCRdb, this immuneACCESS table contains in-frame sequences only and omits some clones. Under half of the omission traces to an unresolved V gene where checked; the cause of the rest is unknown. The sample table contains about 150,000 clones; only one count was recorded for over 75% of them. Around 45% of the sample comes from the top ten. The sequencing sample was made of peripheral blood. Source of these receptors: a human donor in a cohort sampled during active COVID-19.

The CDR3 bases are TGTGCCAGCAGCTTAGAGGGTCGGGGGACTGAAGCTTTCTTT. Translated: CASSLEGRGTEAFF. The rearrangement uses TRBV7-9 and TRBJ1-1, with a tentative D call TRBD1 (5 bases). This CDR3 has 14 residues. Germline V gives CDR1 SEHNR, CDR2 FQNEAQ (reference sequence). Trimming shortened V by 1 base and J by 5 bases, and 11 bases separated the two germline ends.

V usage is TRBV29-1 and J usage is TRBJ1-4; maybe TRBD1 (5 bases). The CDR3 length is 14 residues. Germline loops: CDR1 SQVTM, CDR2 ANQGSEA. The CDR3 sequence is CSLSHGRANEKLFF. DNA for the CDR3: TGCAGTCTCTCGCACGGCAGGGCTAATGAAAAACTGTTTTTT. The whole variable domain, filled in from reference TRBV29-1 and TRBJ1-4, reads SAVISQKPSRDICQRGTSLTIQCQVDSQVTMMFWYRQQPGQSLTLIATANQGSEATYESGFVIDKFPISRPNLTFSTLTVSNMSPEDSSIYLCSLSHGRANEKLFFGSGTQLSVL.

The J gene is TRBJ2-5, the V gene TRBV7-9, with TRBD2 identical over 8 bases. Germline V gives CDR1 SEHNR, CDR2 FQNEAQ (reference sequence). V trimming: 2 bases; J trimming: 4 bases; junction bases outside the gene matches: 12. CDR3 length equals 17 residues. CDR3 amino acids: CASSLKFSGVTPETQYF. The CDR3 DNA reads TGTGCCAGCAGCTTAAAATTTAGCGGGGTAACCCCAGAGACCCAGTACTTC.

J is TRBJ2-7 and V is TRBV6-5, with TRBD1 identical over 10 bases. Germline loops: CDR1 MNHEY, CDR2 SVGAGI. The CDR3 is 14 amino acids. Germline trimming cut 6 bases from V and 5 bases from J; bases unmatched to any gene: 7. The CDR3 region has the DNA TGTGCCAGCAGGCGGGACAGGGGAAGCGACGAGCAGTACGTC. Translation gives CASRRDRGSDEQYV.

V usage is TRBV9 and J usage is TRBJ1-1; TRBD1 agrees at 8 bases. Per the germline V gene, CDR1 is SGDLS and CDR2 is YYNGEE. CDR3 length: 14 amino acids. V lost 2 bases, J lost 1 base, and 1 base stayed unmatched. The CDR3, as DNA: TGTGCCAGCAGCGTCACAGGGGGGAACACTGAAGCTTTCTTT. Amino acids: CASSVTGGNTEAFF.

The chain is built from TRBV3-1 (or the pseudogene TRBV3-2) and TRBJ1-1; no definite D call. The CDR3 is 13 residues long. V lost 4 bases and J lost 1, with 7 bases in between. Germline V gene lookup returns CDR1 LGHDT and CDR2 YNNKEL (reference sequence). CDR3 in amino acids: CASSLNWNTEAFF. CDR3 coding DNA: TGTGCCAGCAGCCTAAACTGGAACACTGAAGCTTTCTTT.

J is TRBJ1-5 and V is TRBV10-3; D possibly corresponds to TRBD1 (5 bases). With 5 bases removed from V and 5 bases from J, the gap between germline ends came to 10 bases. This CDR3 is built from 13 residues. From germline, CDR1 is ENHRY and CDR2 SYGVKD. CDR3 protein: CAISRGRDQPQHF. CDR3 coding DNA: TGTGCCATCAGTCGGGGGAGGGATCAGCCCCAGCATTTT.

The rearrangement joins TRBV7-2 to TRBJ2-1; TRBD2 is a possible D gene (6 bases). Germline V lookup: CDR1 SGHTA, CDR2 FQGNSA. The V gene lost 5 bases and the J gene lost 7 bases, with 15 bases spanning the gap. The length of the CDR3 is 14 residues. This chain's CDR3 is CASSPRRDRNEQFF. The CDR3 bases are TGTGCCAGCAGCCCGCGGCGGGATAGAAATGAGCAGTTCTTC. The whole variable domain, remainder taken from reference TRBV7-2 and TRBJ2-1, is GAGVSQSPSNKVTEKGKDVELRCDPISGHTALYWYRQSLGQGLEFLIYFQGNSAPDKSGLPSDRFSAERTGGSVSTLTIQRTQQEDSAVYLCASSPRRDRNEQFFGPGTRLTVL.

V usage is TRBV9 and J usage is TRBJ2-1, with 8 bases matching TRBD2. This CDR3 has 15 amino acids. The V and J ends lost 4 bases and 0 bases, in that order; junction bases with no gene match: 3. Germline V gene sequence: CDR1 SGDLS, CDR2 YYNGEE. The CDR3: CASSPGGSSYNEQFF. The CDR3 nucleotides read TGTGCCAGCAGCCCGGGGGGGAGCTCCTACAATGAGCAGTTCTTC.